These 13 T cell receptor beta chains share one sample of origin, sequenced in a study of blood T cell repertoires in COVID-19. TCRdb's table, derived via immunoSEQ multiplex PCR, lists solely in-frame clones and lacks some. The repertoire includes more than 55,000 clones, about four fifths of them detected once, and approximately 6.8% sits in the top ten. The sample was peripheral blood. These TCRs come from a woman aged 45-59 years with active or convalescent COVID-19.

This clone was recorded only once. J is TRBJ2-1 and V is TRBV19; 13 bases are a match to TRBD2. The CDR3 consists of 16 residues. The J segment lost 6 bases and the V segment lost 5 bases, leaving 7 bases of the junction unmatched. CDR1 is LNHDA, CDR2 SQIVND, per germline (reference sequence). CDR3 sequence: CASSGGGLAGSNEQFF. The CDR3 DNA reads TGTGCCAGTAGTGGGGGGGGACTAGCGGGAAGCAATGAGCAGTTCTTC. The full variable domain, in which reference TRBV19 and TRBJ2-1 provide the parts outside the CDR3, is DGGITQSPKYLFRKEGQNVTLSCEQNLNHDAMYWYRQDPGQGLRLIYYSQIVNDFQKGDIAEGYSVSREKKESFPLTVTSAQKNPTAFYLCASSGGGLAGSNEQFFGPGTRLTVL.

The chain recombines TRBV6-2 or TRBV6-3 with TRBJ2-1; tentative D call: TRBD2 (5 bases). CDR3 length: 16 amino acids. CDR1 is MNHEY, CDR2 SVGEGT, per germline. Trimming stripped 5 bases from V and 4 bases from J, with 18 bases between. CDR3 protein: CASSRQAVLRYNEQFF. The CDR3 coding sequence is TGTGCCAGCAGTCGTCAAGCGGTGCTAAGGTACAATGAGCAGTTCTTC.

The genes are TRBV10-3 and TRBJ2-2; 14 nucleotides align to TRBD2. Looked up from germline, CDR1 is ENHRY and CDR2 is SYGVKD. The CDR3 sequence is 16 residues long. With 6 bases clipped from V and 5 bases from J, the junction kept 5 bases outside the gene matches. CDR3 amino acids: CAIRGTSGSGTGELFF. CDR3 nucleotides: TGTGCCATCAGAGGGACTAGCGGGAGTGGTACCGGGGAGCTGTTTTTT.

The chain is built from TRBV24-1 and TRBJ1-2, with 10 bases aligning to TRBD1. CDR1 KGHDR and CDR2 SFDVKD come from the germline V gene. The CDR3 covers 15 residues. V gave up 3 bases and J gave up 10 bases; unmatched junction bases: 10. DNA for the CDR3: TGTGCCACCAGTGATCAGACAGGGGGCGTAGAATTCTACACCTTC. It yields the protein CATSDQTGGVEFYTF.

The chain recombines TRBV19 with TRBJ1-5, with D uncertain. This CDR3 has 13 amino acids. In germline, CDR1 is LNHDA, CDR2 SQIVND (reference sequence). V lost 7 bases to trimming and J lost 7 bases, with 14 bases between them. The CDR3 reads CASTIGTGQPQHF. DNA for the CDR3: TGTGCCAGTACCATCGGAACGGGACAGCCCCAGCATTTT.

The chain couples TRBV30 to TRBJ2-2; D remains unclear. Trimming left V 0 bases short and J 5 bases short, with 7 bases between. The CDR3 has 13 amino acids. CDR1 and CDR2 (germline): GTSNPN, SVGIG (reference sequence). In DNA form, the CDR3 reads TGTGCCTGGAGTGTATCCCGGACCGGGGAGCTGTTTTTT. It specifies CAWSVSRTGELFF.

The gene calls are TRBV4-1 and TRBJ2-1; no definite D call. CDR3 length equals 13 residues. Trimming cost V 3 bases and J 7 bases, with 10 bases left between them. CDR1 and CDR2 from the germline V gene are MGHRA and YSYEKL. In DNA, the CDR3 is TGCGCCAGCAGCCAGGCGGTTCGGAATGAGCAGTTCTTC. Its protein product is CASSQAVRNEQFF.

The gene calls are TRBV6-5 and TRBJ1-4, with 8 bases identical to TRBD1. With 2 bases clipped from V and 5 bases from J, the junction kept 4 bases outside the gene matches. Per the germline V gene, CDR1 is MNHEY and CDR2 is SVGAGI. CDR3 size: 15 residues. CDR3 loop: CASSYDRGGNEKLFF. Here the CDR3 DNA reads TGTGCCAGCAGTTACGACAGGGGTGGGAATGAAAAACTGTTTTTT.

This chain connects TRBV28 to TRBJ1-1; D unclear. Trimming left V 2 bases short and J 7 bases short, with 17 bases between. CDR3 length: 15 residues. Germline CDR1 and CDR2: MDHEN and SYDVKM. The CDR3 region has the DNA TGTGCCAGCAGTTTAAGAGTGCCGGGTCGGGGTGAAGCTTTCTTT. Amino acids: CASSLRVPGRGEAFF.

This chain connects TRBV4-3 to TRBJ2-7, with D unclear. The length of the CDR3 is 13 residues. Trimming left V 3 bases short and J 6 bases short, with 12 bases between. Germline CDR1 LGHNA, CDR2 YSLEER. CDR3 DNA: TGCGCCAGCAGCCACTCAGTATTTGGCGAGCAGTACTTC. Its protein is CASSHSVFGEQYF.

The chain joins TRBV5-1 to TRBJ2-5, with D possibly TRBD2 on 6 matching bases. The CDR3 has 16 residues. Germline V gives CDR1 SGHRS, CDR2 YFSETQ. Trimming cost V 4 bases and J 1 base, with 17 bases left between them. The CDR3, as DNA: TGCGCCAGCAGCCTCGGTGGGAGGCCGGGCCAAGAGACCCAGTACTTC. It is translated as CASSLGGRPGQETQYF.

The gene calls are TRBV30 and TRBJ2-7; 7 nucleotides agree with TRBD2. After removal of 3 bases from V and 3 bases from J, the junction contained 14 bases not matched to a gene. The CDR3 has 16 amino acids. Germline V gene lookup returns CDR1 GTSNPN and CDR2 SVGIG (reference sequence). CDR3 amino acids: CAWSVRKAGDIYEQYF. In nucleotides, the CDR3 is TGTGCCTGGAGCGTCAGGAAGGCGGGAGACATCTACGAGCAGTACTTC.

The chain uses TRBV2 and TRBJ2-3; 8 nucleotides align to TRBD2. The CDR3 consists of 15 residues. Looked up from germline, CDR1 is SNHLY and CDR2 is FYNNEI. V lost 5 bases and J lost 0; bases outside the gene matches: 4. The CDR3 reads CASSWAGGSTDTQYF. CDR3 DNA: TGTGCCAGCAGTTGGGCGGGAGGAAGCACAGATACGCAGTATTTT.